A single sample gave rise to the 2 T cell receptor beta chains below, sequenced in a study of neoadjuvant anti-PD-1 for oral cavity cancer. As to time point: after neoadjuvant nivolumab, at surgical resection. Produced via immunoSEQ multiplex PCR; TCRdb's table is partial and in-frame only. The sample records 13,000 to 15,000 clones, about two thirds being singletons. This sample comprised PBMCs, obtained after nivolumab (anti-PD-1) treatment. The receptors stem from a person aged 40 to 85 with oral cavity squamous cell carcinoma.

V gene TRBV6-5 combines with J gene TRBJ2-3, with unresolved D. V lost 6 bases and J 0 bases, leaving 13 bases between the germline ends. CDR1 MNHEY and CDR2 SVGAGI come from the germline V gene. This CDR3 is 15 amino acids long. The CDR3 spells CASSEWAGSTDTQYF. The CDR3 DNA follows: TGTGCCAGCAGCGAGTGGGCAGGAAGCACAGATACGCAGTATTTT.

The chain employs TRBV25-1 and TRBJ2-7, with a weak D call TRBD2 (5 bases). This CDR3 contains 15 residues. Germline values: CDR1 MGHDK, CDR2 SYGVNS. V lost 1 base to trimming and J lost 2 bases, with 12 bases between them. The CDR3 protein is CASSEFVATAYEQYF. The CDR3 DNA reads TGTGCCAGCAGTGAATTCGTAGCGACGGCCTACGAGCAGTACTTC.